This T cell receptor beta chain came from a study of T cells in localized non-small cell lung cancer. Whole-study results and caveats: Heterogeneity remains possible, as sequencing covered one tumor region only. Longer overall survival accompanied higher blood T cell density. Among the tissues sampled, uninvolved adjacent lung had the highest T cell clonality, above tumor. Of the top 100 tumor clones, median 57 were in adjacent lung, 25 to 30 among its top 100.

Germline CDR1 reads SGHTA; CDR2 reads FQGTGA. The V and J ends lost 1 base and 5 bases, in that order; junction bases with no gene match: 6. CDR3 size: 16 residues. Remarks on this clone: As yet, its antigen is unknown.

Sequencing used immunoSEQ multiplex PCR; TCRdb keeps in-frame clones, though not all of them. The repertoire holds 20,000 to 30,000 clones, with 86% as singletons. Sequences were derived from peripheral blood, sampled before any cancer treatment. The rearrangement uses TRBV7-3 and TRBJ2-1, with 9 positions matching TRBD1. This receptor was identified in a woman aged 40-75 years with stage I lung adenocarcinoma. The CDR3 protein is CASSLRAGQGDNEQFF. CDR3 bases: TGTGCCAGCAGCTTAAGGGCGGGACAGGGCGACAATGAGCAGTTCTTC.